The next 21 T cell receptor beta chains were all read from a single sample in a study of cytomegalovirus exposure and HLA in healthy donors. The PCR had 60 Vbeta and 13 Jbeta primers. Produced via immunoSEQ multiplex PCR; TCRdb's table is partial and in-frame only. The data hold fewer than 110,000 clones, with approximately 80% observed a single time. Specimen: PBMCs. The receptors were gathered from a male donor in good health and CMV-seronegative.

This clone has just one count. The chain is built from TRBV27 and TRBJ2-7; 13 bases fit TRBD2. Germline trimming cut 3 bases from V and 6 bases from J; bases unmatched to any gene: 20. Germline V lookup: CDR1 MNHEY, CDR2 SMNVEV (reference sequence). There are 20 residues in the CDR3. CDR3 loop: CASSLESPTSGRTRYFEQYF. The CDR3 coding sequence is TGTGCCAGCAGTTTGGAGTCCCCGACTAGCGGGAGGACAAGATACTTCGAGCAGTACTTC.

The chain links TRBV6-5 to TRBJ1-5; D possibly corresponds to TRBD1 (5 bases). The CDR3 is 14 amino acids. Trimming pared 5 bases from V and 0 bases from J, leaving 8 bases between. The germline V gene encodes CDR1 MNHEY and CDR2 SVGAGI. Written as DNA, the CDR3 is TGTGCCAGCAGTCCCAGGGCTAGCAATCAGCCCCAGCATTTT. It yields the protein CASSPRASNQPQHF.

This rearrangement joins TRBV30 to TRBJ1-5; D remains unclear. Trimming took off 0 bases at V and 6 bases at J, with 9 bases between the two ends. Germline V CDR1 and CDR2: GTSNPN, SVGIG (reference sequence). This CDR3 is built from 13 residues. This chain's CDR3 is CAWSVAGGQPQHF. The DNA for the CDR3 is TGTGCCTGGAGTGTGGCAGGTGGTCAGCCCCAGCATTTT.

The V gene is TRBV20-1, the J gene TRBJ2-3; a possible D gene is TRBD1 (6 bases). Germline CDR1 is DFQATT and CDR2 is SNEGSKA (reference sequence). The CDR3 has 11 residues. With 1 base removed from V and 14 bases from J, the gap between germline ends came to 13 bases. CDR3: CSARVDSWPYF. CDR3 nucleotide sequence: TGCAGTGCTAGAGTGGACAGTTGGCCGTATTTT.

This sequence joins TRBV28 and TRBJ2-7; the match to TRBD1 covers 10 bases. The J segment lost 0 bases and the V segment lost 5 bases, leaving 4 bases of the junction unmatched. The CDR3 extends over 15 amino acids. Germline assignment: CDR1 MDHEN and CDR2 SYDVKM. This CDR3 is CASSIGTGASYEQYF. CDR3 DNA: TGTGCCAGCAGTATAGGGACAGGGGCCTCCTACGAGCAGTACTTC.

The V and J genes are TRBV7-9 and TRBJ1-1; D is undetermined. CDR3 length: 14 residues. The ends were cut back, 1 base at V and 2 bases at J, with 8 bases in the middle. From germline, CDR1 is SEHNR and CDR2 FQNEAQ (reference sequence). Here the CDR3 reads CASSLGGGNTEAFF. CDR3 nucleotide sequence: TGTGCCAGCAGCTTAGGGGGAGGAAACACTGAAGCTTTCTTT.

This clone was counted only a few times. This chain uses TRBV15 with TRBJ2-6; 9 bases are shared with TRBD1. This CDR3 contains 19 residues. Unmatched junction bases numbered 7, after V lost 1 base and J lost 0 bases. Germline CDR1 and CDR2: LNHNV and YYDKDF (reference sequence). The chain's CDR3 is CATSRARTGVISGANVLTF. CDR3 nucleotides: TGTGCCACCAGCAGAGCCCGGACAGGGGTAATCTCTGGGGCCAACGTCCTGACTTTC.

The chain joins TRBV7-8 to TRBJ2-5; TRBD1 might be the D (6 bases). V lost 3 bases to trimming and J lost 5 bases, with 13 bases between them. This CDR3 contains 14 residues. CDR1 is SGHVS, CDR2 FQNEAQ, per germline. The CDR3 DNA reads TGTGCCAGCAGCTTGGGGGCAGGGTTGGAGACCCAGTACTTC. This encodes CASSLGAGLETQYF.

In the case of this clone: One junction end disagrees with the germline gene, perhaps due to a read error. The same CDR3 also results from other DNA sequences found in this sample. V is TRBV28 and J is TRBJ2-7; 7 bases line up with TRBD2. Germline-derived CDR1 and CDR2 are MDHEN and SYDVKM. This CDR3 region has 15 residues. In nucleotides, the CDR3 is TGTGCCAGCAGCCCCCCCAGCGGGGCTTTCTACGAGCAGTACTTT. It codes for CASSPPSGAFYEQYF.

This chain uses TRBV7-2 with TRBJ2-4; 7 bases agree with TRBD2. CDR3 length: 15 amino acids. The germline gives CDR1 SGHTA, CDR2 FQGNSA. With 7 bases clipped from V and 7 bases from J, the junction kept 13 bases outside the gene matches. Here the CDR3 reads CASTPGGGPRNIQYF. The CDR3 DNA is TGTGCCAGCACCCCGGGGGGAGGGCCTCGGAACATTCAGTACTTC.

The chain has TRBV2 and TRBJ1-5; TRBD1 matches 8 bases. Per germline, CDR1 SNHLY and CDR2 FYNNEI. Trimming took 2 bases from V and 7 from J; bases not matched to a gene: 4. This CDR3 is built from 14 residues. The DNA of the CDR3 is TGTGCCAGCAGTGAAAGGGGGACAGGACAGCCCCAGCATTTT. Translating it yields CASSERGTGQPQHF.

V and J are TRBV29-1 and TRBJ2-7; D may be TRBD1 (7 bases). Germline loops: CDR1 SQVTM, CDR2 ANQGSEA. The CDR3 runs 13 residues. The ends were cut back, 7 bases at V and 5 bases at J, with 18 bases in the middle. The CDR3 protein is CSASGGGVNEQYF. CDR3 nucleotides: TGCAGCGCCTCAGGGGGAGGAGTTAACGAGCAGTACTTC.

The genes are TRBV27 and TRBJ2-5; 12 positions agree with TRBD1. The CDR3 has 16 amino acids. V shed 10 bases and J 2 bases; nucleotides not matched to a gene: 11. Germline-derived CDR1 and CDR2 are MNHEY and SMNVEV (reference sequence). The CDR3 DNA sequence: TGTGCCACCGACCGCCGGGACAGGGGGCTGCAAGAGACCCAGTACTTC. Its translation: CATDRRDRGLQETQYF.

The CDR3, as DNA: TGTGCCTGGAGTGTACAGGGACAGCTCTCTGGAAACACCATATATTTT. Residues: CAWSVQGQLSGNTIYF. V is TRBV30 and J is TRBJ1-3, with 7 nucleotides matching TRBD1. The trim removed 0 bases at V and 0 bases at J, leaving 5 bases unmatched. The CDR3 loop spans 16 amino acids. The germline V gene has CDR1 GTSNPN and CDR2 SVGIG (reference sequence). The complete variable domain, with remaining parts taken from reference TRBV30 and TRBJ1-3, reads SQTIHQWPATLVQPVGSPLSLECTVEGTSNPNLYWYRQAAGRGLQLLFYSVGIGQISSEVPQNLSASRPQDRQFILSSKKLLLSDSGFYLCAWSVQGQLSGNTIYFGEGSWLTVV.

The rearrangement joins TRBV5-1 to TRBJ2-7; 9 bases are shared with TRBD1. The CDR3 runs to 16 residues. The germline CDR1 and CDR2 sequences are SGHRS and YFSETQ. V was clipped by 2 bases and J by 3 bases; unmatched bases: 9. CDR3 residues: CASSFAGTGTFYEQYF. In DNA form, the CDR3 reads TGCGCCAGCAGCTTCGCCGGGACAGGGACTTTCTACGAGCAGTACTTC.

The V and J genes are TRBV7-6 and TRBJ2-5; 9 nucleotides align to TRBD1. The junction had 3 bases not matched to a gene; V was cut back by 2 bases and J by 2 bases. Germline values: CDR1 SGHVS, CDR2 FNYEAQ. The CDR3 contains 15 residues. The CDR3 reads CASSLFDRGQETQYF. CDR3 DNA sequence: TGTGCCAGCAGCTTATTCGACAGGGGGCAAGAGACCCAGTACTTC.

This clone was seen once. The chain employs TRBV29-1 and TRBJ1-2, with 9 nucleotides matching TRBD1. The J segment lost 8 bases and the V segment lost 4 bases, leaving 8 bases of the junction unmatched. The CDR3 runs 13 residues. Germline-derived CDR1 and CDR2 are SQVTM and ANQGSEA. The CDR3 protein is CSVARDRVDGYTF. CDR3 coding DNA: TGCAGCGTTGCTCGGGACAGGGTCGACGGCTACACCTTC.

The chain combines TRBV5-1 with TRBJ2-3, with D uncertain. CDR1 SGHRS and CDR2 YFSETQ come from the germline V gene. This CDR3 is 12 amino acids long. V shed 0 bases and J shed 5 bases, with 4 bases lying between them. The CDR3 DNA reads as TGCGCCAGCAGCTTGGGAGTAGATACGCAGTATTTT. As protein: CASSLGVDTQYF.

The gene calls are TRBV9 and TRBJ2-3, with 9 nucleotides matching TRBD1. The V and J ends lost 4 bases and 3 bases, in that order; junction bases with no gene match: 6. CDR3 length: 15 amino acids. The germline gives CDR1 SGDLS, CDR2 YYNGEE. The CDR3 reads CASSSRDRETDTQYF. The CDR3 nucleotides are TGTGCCAGCAGCAGCCGGGACAGGGAAACAGATACGCAGTATTTT.

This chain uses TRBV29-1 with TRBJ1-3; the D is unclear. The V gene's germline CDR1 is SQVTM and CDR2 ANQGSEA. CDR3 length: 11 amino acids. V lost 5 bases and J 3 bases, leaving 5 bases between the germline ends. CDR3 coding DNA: TGCAGCGTTTACAGTGGAAACACCATATATTTT. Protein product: CSVYSGNTIYF.

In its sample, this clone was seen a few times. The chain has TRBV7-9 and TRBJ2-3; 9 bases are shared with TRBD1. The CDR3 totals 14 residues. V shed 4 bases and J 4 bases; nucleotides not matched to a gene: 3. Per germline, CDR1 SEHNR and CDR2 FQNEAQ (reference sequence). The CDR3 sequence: CASSSGTGPDTQYF. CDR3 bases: TGTGCCAGCAGCTCCGGGACAGGGCCAGATACGCAGTATTTT. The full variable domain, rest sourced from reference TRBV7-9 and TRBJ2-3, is DTGVSQNPRHKITKRGQNVTFRCDPISEHNRLYWYRQTLGQGPEFLTYFQNEAQLEKSRLLSDRFSAERPKGSFSTLEIQRTEQGDSAMYLCASSSGTGPDTQYFGPGTRLTVL.